Listed below are T cell receptor beta chains from one sample, sequenced in a study of blood T cell repertoires in COVID-19. Measured with immunoSEQ multiplex PCR; TCRdb has only the in-frame clones, and not every one. The sample comprises about 45,000 clones, around 85% of which are singletons, and around 10% rests with the top ten. Sequencing was performed on peripheral blood. The source of these receptors is a human donor in a cohort sampled during active COVID-19. Each CDR3 is given with its conserved first and last residue. A D gene is named only where the DNA matches it firmly. Clone sizes are given selectively: once, few, many, or a class where the clone is expanded.

>TRBD2|NA|TRBV7-9
CASIPLGGRGARDEQFF
>TRBD1|NA|TRBV24-1
CATSDWTGTGKGDTQYF
>NA|NA|TRBV7-8
CASSLARSRVGDTQYF
>NA|NA|TRBV7-9
CASSLAGADEQYF
>NA|NA|TRBV3-1/TRBV3-2
CASSPRGGDEKLFF
>NA|NA|TRBV5-1
CASSLGLLVNTGELFF
>TRBD1|NA|TRBV9
CASSVARDRAGGTQYF
>NA|NA|TRBV5-1
CASSLARDTEAFF
>TRBD2|NA|TRBV15
CATSRDRAGLAGQETQYF
>NA|NA|TRBV5-6
CASGRGGGYTF
>NA|few|TRBV5-5
CASSSGLTNQPQHF
>NA|NA|TRBV29-1
CSVVAGNTIYF
>TRBD1|NA|TRBV27
CASRDRVETQYF
>NA|NA|TRBV18
CASSPRQEQEQYF
>TRBD1|NA|TRBV5-8
CASSAGTGPETQYF
>TRBD2|NA|TRBV7-2
CASSLGLAGVETQYF
>NA|NA|TRBV19
CASSSGESTDNYGYTF
>NA|once|TRBV28
CASSPTGADTQYF
>TRBD2|NA|TRBV18
CASSGPSGGLNTGELFF
>NA|NA|TRBV27
CASSLTGTEAFF
>TRBD2|NA|TRBV5-1
CASTGGGDTDTQYF
>NA|NA|TRBV21-1
CASRADREGQPEGYTF
>TRBD2|NA|TRBV10-3
CAISVGLAGNDEQFF
>TRBD1|NA|TRBV5-1
CASSLEGQGVLF
>NA|NA|TRBV7-2
CASSFGSGVTEAFF
>TRBD1|NA|TRBV11-1
CASSFTGVYNEQFF
>NA|NA|TRBV11-1
CASSPRTDMNTEAFF
>TRBD2|NA|TRBV6-4
CASSDLAGGRDTQYF
>TRBD1|NA|TRBV18
CASSARTGFGGYTF
>TRBD1|once|TRBV29-1
CSVEDAGGTEAFF
>NA|NA|TRBV6-5
CASSSTRGNQPQHF
>TRBD2|NA|TRBV9
CASSVGGLAGTSQETQYF
>NA|few|TRBV12-3/TRBV12-4
CASRSRRAEAFF
>NA|NA|TRBV28
CASTGGVSQPQHF
>NA|NA|TRBV3-1/TRBV3-2
CASSQGEQGDEQFF
>TRBD1|NA|TRBV30
CAWSVQGGRENEQFF
>NA|NA|TRBV11-2
CASSLGQVYEQYF
>NA|NA|TRBV11-3
CASSSLWGANTGELFF
>NA|NA|TRBV6-5
CASFRGMNTEAFF
>NA|NA|TRBV11-3
CASSLGFGRGGSPSTDTQYF
>NA|NA|TRBV5-1
CASSLSEGGQETQYF
>NA|few|TRBV7-2
CASSLARETQYF
>NA|few|TRBV14
CASSQSDSYGYTF
>TRBD2|NA|TRBV7-3
CASSLGPSGDTQYF
>NA|NA|TRBV18
CASSLPQGFLNTEAFF
>TRBD2|NA|TRBV18
CASSPGLAYEQYF
>TRBD2|NA|TRBV6-6
CASSLGLAATDTQYF
>NA|once|TRBV25-1
CASSPYNEQFF
>NA|once|TRBV25-1
CASSEWPEAFF
>TRBD2|NA|TRBV27
CASSQGLAGDTQYF
>NA|few|TRBV2
CASSEEQGGNTIYF
>NA|NA|TRBV7-7
CASSLAAGAGTDTQYF
>NA|NA|TRBV5-1
CASSSLTDLQETQYF
>TRBD2|NA|TRBV3-1/TRBV3-2
CASCTSGGDTQYF
>NA|NA|TRBV12-3/TRBV12-4
CASSYSYEQYF
>NA|NA|TRBV5-6
CASSFIGDGYTF